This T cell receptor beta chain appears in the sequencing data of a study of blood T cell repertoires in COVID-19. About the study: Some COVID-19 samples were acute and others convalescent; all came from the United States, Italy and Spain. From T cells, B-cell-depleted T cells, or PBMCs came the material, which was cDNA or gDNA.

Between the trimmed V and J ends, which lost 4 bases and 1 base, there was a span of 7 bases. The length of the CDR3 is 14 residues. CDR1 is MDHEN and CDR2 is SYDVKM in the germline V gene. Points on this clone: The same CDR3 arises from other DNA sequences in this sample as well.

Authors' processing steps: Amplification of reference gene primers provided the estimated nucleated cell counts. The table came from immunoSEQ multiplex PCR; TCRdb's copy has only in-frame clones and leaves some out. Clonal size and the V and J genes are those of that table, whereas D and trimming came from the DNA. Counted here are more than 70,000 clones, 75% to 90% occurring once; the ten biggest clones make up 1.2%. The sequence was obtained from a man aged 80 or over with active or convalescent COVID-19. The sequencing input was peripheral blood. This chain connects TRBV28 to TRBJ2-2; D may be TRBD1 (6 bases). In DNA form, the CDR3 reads TGTGCCAGCAGTTCGGGACAGAACACCGGGGAGCTGTTTTTT. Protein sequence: CASSSGQNTGELFF.